This record looks at one T cell receptor beta chain sequence and its context. Its antigen is unidentified. CDR1 SGHVS and CDR2 FQNEAQ come from the germline V gene. The CDR3 runs 14 residues. V lost 5 bases and J lost 6; bases outside the gene matches: 6. This entry is derived from a study of T-cell reconstitution after alpha-beta-depleted transplantation in children. The TCRbeta library was prepared with unique molecular identifiers. TCRdb reprocessed the PCR reads via MiXCR and lists one record per CDR3 protein. The sample has about 160,000 distinct CDR3 sequences; 11% are singletons. Whole-study results and caveats: T-cell numbers and diversity one year post-transplant derived largely from freshly generated T cells. Day-60 TCRbeta diversity that was high in some patients was derived from surviving recipient T cells and thymic progenitors.

The source material was PBMCs, sampled before TCRalphabeta/CD19-depleted stem cell transplant. The chain joins TRBV7-8 to TRBJ2-7; 11 bases match TRBD2. This clonotype was obtained from a boy aged 2 to 9 with acute myeloid leukemia, due to receive a stem cell transplant. The CDR3 sequence: CASSMTSGISEQYF. In DNA form, the CDR3 reads TGTGCCAGCAGCATGACTAGCGGGATATCCGAGCAGTACTTC.